The T cell receptor (beta chain) described here comes from a study of blood T cells in healthy people across ages. Overall study findings and caveats: Considered underestimates were the diversity estimates obtained from one million T cells.

With a J-beta primer mix and a sample-barcoded 5' primer, a second PCR ran about 7 to 12 cycles. Each cDNA molecule was tagged by a template-switch adaptor that had 12 random nucleotides. TCRdb used MiXCR to reprocess the 5' RACE reads, holding one entry per CDR3 protein. The sample includes 700,000 to 850,000 distinct CDR3 sequences, roughly 53% seen only once; the top ten take about 42%. V was pared by 6 bases and J by 14 bases, with 30 bases between. The V gene's germline CDR1 is MDHEN and CDR2 SYDVKM. The CDR3 is made up of 16 amino acids. A single count supports this clonotype. What it binds is unknown.

This chain uses TRBV28 with TRBJ2-3; tentative D call: TRBD1 (6 bases). The receptor was isolated from a man older than 75 in good health. Sequencing was performed on blood. The CDR3 spells CASSPFSWSGGRYAYF. CDR3 sequence (DNA): TGTGCCAGCAGCCCCTTCTCTTGGAGTGGGGGCAGATACGCGTATTTT.